Listed here is a single T cell receptor beta chain. Trimming shortened V by 4 bases and J by 0 bases, and 9 bases separated the two germline ends. The germline V gene has CDR1 LGHDT and CDR2 YNNKEL (reference sequence). This CDR3 contains 15 residues. The sample belongs to a study of blood T cell repertoires in COVID-19. Study-wide background: The United States, Italy and Spain supplied acute and convalescent COVID-19 samples.

In the authors' methods: Amplifying reference gene primers gave estimates of nucleated cell counts. The method was immunoSEQ multiplex PCR; TCRdb's version includes in-frame clones alone and lacks a portion of them. The D gene and trimming were derived from the DNA, and the V and J assignments and clone size from that table. The repertoire consists of some 260,000 clones, with 79% occurring once and the leading ten covering roughly 4.2%. The TCR was taken from a woman aged 40 to 49 with active or convalescent COVID-19. V and J are TRBV3-1 (or the pseudogene TRBV3-2) and TRBJ2-2; D is unclear. Sequences were obtained from peripheral blood. The CDR3: CASSLNTANTGELFF. CDR3 coding DNA: TGTGCCAGCAGCCTTAACACAGCGAACACCGGGGAGCTGTTTTTT.